The following is a T cell receptor beta chain sequence with its context. Germline V gene lookup returns CDR1 LNHNV and CDR2 YYDKDF (reference sequence). This CDR3 is 15 amino acids long. The V and J ends lost 0 bases and 4 bases respectively, with 13 bases between them. The data were obtained in a study of Ad26.COV2.S vaccination and SARS-CoV-2 variants. Treatment described: about 20 received Ad26.COV2.S at low or high dose, single or two shots; several received placebo; per-sample allocation not given. All samples were drawn on day 63, counting from the first vaccine or placebo injection. This person who donated was an adult of 18-55 years in Boston. Profiling relied on immunoSEQ multiplex PCR, and the TCRdb table lists in-frame clones only, not all of them. In the table there are around 300,000 clones, about 89% of which are singletons.

The chain joins TRBV15 to TRBJ2-7; D may correspond to TRBD1 or TRBD2 (6 bases each). Here the sequenced sample was peripheral blood, taken in a trial of Ad26.COV2.S vaccine versus placebo. The clonotype comes from a person aged 18-65 years who received the Ad26.COV2.S COVID-19 vaccine or a placebo. In DNA, the CDR3 is TGTGCCACCAGCAGAGAGGGGACGGGGGCTTACGAGCAGTACTTC. Amino acid sequence: CATSREGTGAYEQYF. Drawing the rest from reference TRBV15 and TRBJ2-7, the complete variable domain is DAMVIQNPRYQVTQFGKPVTLSCSQTLNHNVMYWYQQKSSQAPKLLFHYYDKDFNNEADTPDNFQSRRPNTSFCFLDIRSPGLGDTAMYLCATSREGTGAYEQYFGPGTRLTVT.